Presented here are 25 T cell receptor beta chains from one specimen sequenced in a study of pediatric ulcerative colitis. Measured with immunoSEQ multiplex PCR; TCRdb has only the in-frame clones, and not every one. The sample includes tens of thousands of clones, about 90% of them seen just once. The material sequenced was blood. All receptors come from a boy between 5 and 17 years old who was a control in a study of pediatric ulcerative colitis.

The genes are TRBV7-2 and TRBJ2-5; 9 bases agree with TRBD2. V was clipped by 7 bases and J by 3 bases; unmatched bases: 9. CDR1 is SGHTA and CDR2 is FQGNSA in the germline V gene. The CDR3 has 15 amino acids. CDR3 sequence reads: CASNPAAGGEETQYF. In DNA, the CDR3 is TGTGCCAGCAACCCAGCAGCGGGGGGTGAAGAGACCCAGTACTTC.

The V call is TRBV9, the J call TRBJ2-7; 7 nucleotides align to TRBD2. The CDR3 is 15 residues long. V lost 3 bases and J lost 5; bases outside the gene matches: 11. Germline CDR1 reads SGDLS; CDR2 reads YYNGEE. The CDR3 loop is CASSGDTAGVDEQYF. CDR3 nucleotide sequence: TGTGCCAGCAGCGGGGATACCGCGGGAGTCGACGAGCAGTACTTC.

The chain recombines TRBV6-4 with TRBJ1-1; TRBD1 matches at 9 bases. The V gene's germline CDR1 is MRHNA and CDR2 SNTAGT. The CDR3 is 14 amino acids. V lost 2 bases to trimming and J lost 11 bases; unmatched junction nucleotides: 9. The CDR3 reads CASSDGLQGAPAFF. CDR3 nucleotide sequence: TGTGCCAGCAGTGACGGCCTACAGGGGGCTCCGGCTTTCTTT.

This rearrangement joins TRBV7-2 to TRBJ1-6; D remains unclear. V lost 5 bases to trimming and J lost 7 bases, with 18 bases between them. CDR1 is SGHTA, CDR2 FQGNSA, per germline. The CDR3 totals 16 residues. The CDR3 protein is CASSLNPSGNNSPLHF. The DNA of the CDR3 is TGTGCCAGCAGCCTAAACCCCTCGGGGAACAATTCACCCCTCCACTTT.

This clone has just one count. The genes are TRBV30 and TRBJ2-3; TRBD2 matches 14 bases. The CDR3 loop spans 16 amino acids. The germline CDR1 and CDR2 sequences are GTSNPN and SVGIG (reference sequence). J was trimmed by 4 bases and V by 5 bases; bases with no gene match: 8. CDR3 residues: CAWAPWTSGGSDTQYF. In DNA, the CDR3 is TGTGCCTGGGCACCCTGGACTAGCGGGGGGTCAGATACGCAGTATTTT.

The rearrangement uses TRBV7-8 and TRBJ2-2; D call uncertain. Between the trimmed V and J ends, which lost 5 bases and 1 base, there was a span of 14 bases. CDR1 is SGHVS, CDR2 FQNEAQ, per germline. CDR3 length equals 16 residues. This chain's CDR3 is CASSADSLLNTGELFF. The CDR3 DNA reads as TGTGCCAGCAGCGCAGATTCCCTATTGAACACCGGGGAGCTGTTTTTT.

The chain's CDR3 is CASSLSPVLTLHF. The CDR3 DNA reads as TGTGCCAGCAGTTTATCCCCGGTTCTCACCCTCCACTTT. This chain joins TRBV28 and TRBJ1-6; no clear D gene. CDR1 is MDHEN and CDR2 is SYDVKM in the germline V gene. Trimming shortened V by 1 base and J by 14 bases, and 12 bases separated the two germline ends. The CDR3 is made up of 13 amino acids.

The rearrangement joins TRBV9 to TRBJ1-4; tentative D call: TRBD1 (5 bases). Trimming removed 4 bases from V and 5 bases from J, with 9 bases in between. This CDR3 is 13 amino acids long. Germline CDR1 and CDR2: SGDLS and YYNGEE. The CDR3 DNA follows: TGTGCCAGCAGCCCCCGACAGAATGAAAAACTGTTTTTT. Amino acid sequence: CASSPRQNEKLFF.

The chain carries TRBV19 and TRBJ2-1, with D perhaps TRBD2 (6 bases). CDR3 length: 13 amino acids. Trimming shortened V by 3 bases and J by 8 bases, and 11 bases separated the two germline ends. Germline assignment: CDR1 LNHDA and CDR2 SQIVND (reference sequence). The CDR3 region has the DNA TGTGCCAGTAGTATGAAACCGGGAGATGAGCAGTTCTTC. Its protein product is CASSMKPGDEQFF.

The chain couples TRBV10-1 to TRBJ1-6; 7 bases are a match to TRBD1. V trimming: 2 bases; J trimming: 9 bases; junction bases outside the gene matches: 4. Germline V CDR1 and CDR2: WNHNN, SYGVQD (reference sequence). CDR3 length equals 14 residues. The CDR3 DNA sequence: TGCGCCAGCAGTGAGGGGACAGAGACTTCACCCCTCCACTTT. It specifies CASSEGTETSPLHF.

The gene calls are TRBV7-3 and TRBJ1-1; 9 bases line up with TRBD1. V lost 6 bases and J lost 1; bases outside the gene matches: 9. Germline-derived CDR1 and CDR2 are SGHTA and FQGTGA. This CDR3 is built from 16 residues. CDR3 amino acids: CASSFTGGGTNTEAFF. CDR3 DNA: TGTGCCAGCAGTTTTACAGGGGGCGGTACGAACACTGAAGCTTTCTTT.

The chain links TRBV7-3 to TRBJ2-2, with 8 bases matching TRBD2. Germline V lookup: CDR1 SGHTA, CDR2 FQGTGA. V lost 3 bases and J lost 6; bases outside the gene matches: 9. The CDR3 is made up of 16 amino acids. DNA for the CDR3: TGTGCCAGCAGCTTTTTAACGGGAGGGTTCTCCGGGGAGCTGTTTTTT. The encoded protein is CASSFLTGGFSGELFF.

The chain uses TRBV5-6 and TRBJ1-4, with a possible D match to TRBD1 (6 bases). CDR1 is SGHDT, CDR2 YYEEEE, per germline. Trimming took 4 bases from V and 6 from J, leaving 13 bases between them. The CDR3 spans 14 residues. The CDR3 loop is CASSLWEGDEKLFF. In DNA, the CDR3 is TGTGCCAGCAGCCTCTGGGAGGGGGATGAAAAACTGTTTTTT.

The chain joins TRBV6-5 to TRBJ2-1, with D hard to call. The CDR3 has 12 residues. Germline lookup yields CDR1 MNHEY and CDR2 SVGAGI. Trimming cost V 5 bases and J 8 bases, with 10 bases left between them. In nucleotides, the CDR3 is TGTGCCAGCAGTCCAGACAACCATGAGCAGTTCTTC. The encoded protein is CASSPDNHEQFF.

CDR3 protein: CASSKRGREQYF. Written as DNA, the CDR3 is TGTGCCAGCAGCAAGAGGGGGCGGGAGCAGTACTTC. V is TRBV13 and J is TRBJ2-7, with TRBD1 identical over 7 bases. Germline V gene data show CDR1 as PRHDT and CDR2 as FYEKMQ (reference sequence). The trim removed 5 bases at V and 7 bases at J, leaving 5 bases unmatched. The CDR3 runs 12 residues. Full variable domain (missing parts from reference TRBV13 and TRBJ2-7): AAGVIQSPRHLIKEKRETATLKCYPIPRHDTVYWYQQGPGQDPQFLISFYEKMQSDKGSIPDRFSAQQFSDYHSELNMSSLELGDSALYFCASSKRGREQYFGPGTRLTVT.

The V and J genes are TRBV27 and TRBJ2-2; D remains unclear. V shed 4 bases and J shed 7 bases, with 10 bases lying between them. Per the germline V gene, CDR1 is MNHEY and CDR2 is SMNVEV (reference sequence). CDR3 length: 13 amino acids. The CDR3 region has the DNA TGTGCCAGCAGTTCCCTGCGGTACGGGGAGCTGTTTTTT. Protein sequence: CASSSLRYGELFF.

This rearrangement joins TRBV28 to TRBJ1-1; D is undetermined. Deletions cut 5 bases from V and 12 bases from J, with 19 bases between. Germline loops: CDR1 MDHEN, CDR2 SYDVKM. The CDR3 consists of 13 residues. The CDR3 loop reads CASSARLGELTFF. CDR3 DNA: TGTGCCAGCAGTGCGAGACTTGGGGAGCTAACTTTCTTT.

The chain uses TRBV14 and TRBJ1-2, with D possibly being TRBD1 (6 bases). Germline V CDR1 and CDR2: SGHDN, FVKESK. The CDR3 has 13 amino acids. V was pared by 5 bases and J by 2 bases, with 9 bases between. The CDR3, as DNA: TGTGCCAGCAGCTCGACAGGCAACTATGGCTACACCTTC. Amino acids: CASSSTGNYGYTF.

The chain links TRBV28 to TRBJ2-1; maybe TRBD2 (6 bases). The V end was cut by 6 bases, the J end by 7 bases, with 16 bases between. The CDR3 contains 14 residues. Germline V gene sequence: CDR1 MDHEN, CDR2 SYDVKM. Here the CDR3 reads CASSLGGVRNEQFF. The CDR3 DNA reads TGTGCCAGCAGCCTCGGAGGGGTTAGGAATGAGCAGTTCTTC.

The V call is TRBV29-1, the J call TRBJ2-3; maybe TRBD2 (6 bases). The CDR3 sequence is 14 residues long. CDR1 is SQVTM, CDR2 ANQGSEA, per germline. V shed 8 bases and J shed 2 bases, with 17 bases lying between them. The CDR3 region is CSTGAGLFTDTQYF. In DNA form, the CDR3 reads TGCAGCACTGGGGCAGGACTATTCACAGATACGCAGTATTTT.

The chain employs TRBV7-8 and TRBJ2-7; 8 positions agree with TRBD1. V trimming: 4 bases; J trimming: 2 bases; junction bases outside the gene matches: 10. The CDR3 length is 16 residues. Germline V CDR1 and CDR2: SGHVS, FQNEAQ. CDR3 DNA: TGTGCCAGCAGCTCACTTGGGACAGGTCGCCCCTACGAGCAGTACTTC. It yields the protein CASSSLGTGRPYEQYF. Complete variable domain (other parts from reference TRBV7-8 and TRBJ2-7): GAGVSQSPRYKVAKRGQDVALRCDPISGHVSLFWYQQALGQGPEFLTYFQNEAQLDKSGLPSDRFFAERPEGSVSTLKIQRTQQEDSAVYLCASSSLGTGRPYEQYFGPGTRLTVT.

The chain recombines TRBV19 with TRBJ1-6; weak D call: TRBD1 (5 bases). This CDR3 contains 16 residues. The germline CDR1 and CDR2 sequences are LNHDA and SQIVND (reference sequence). V dropped 4 bases and J dropped 2 bases, with 12 bases sitting between them. CDR3: CASSRPWGTYNSPLHF. CDR3 bases: TGTGCCAGTAGTAGGCCCTGGGGGACCTATAATTCACCCCTCCACTTT.

This chain uses TRBV7-2 with TRBJ2-3; D remains ambiguous. This CDR3 comprises 14 residues. CDR1 SGHTA and CDR2 FQGNSA come from the germline V gene. V was cut by 0 bases and J by 0 bases, with 4 bases left in between. DNA for the CDR3: TGTGCCAGCAGCTTAGCGGCTAGCACAGATACGCAGTATTTT. This encodes CASSLAASTDTQYF.

The chain couples TRBV19 to TRBJ1-1; 7 positions match TRBD1. This CDR3 comprises 14 residues. V trimming: 4 bases; J trimming: 5 bases; junction bases outside the gene matches: 7. Germline CDR1 and CDR2: LNHDA and SQIVND (reference sequence). The CDR3 loop reads CASSNRQGGTEAFF. In DNA form, the CDR3 reads TGTGCCAGTAGTAATAGACAGGGCGGAACTGAAGCTTTCTTT. The variable domain in full, completed from reference TRBV19 and TRBJ1-1, reads DGGITQSPKYLFRKEGQNVTLSCEQNLNHDAMYWYRQDPGQGLRLIYYSQIVNDFQKGDIAEGYSVSREKKESFPLTVTSAQKNPTAFYLCASSNRQGGTEAFFGQGTRLTVV.

The chain joins TRBV27 to TRBJ1-1; unclear D gene. Germline CDR1 MNHEY, CDR2 SMNVEV (reference sequence). This CDR3 comprises 14 residues. Trimming removed 0 bases at V and 5 bases at J, with 10 bases between. CDR3 amino acids: CASSLSPTPTEAFF. CDR3 bases: TGTGCCAGCAGTTTATCCCCCACCCCTACTGAAGCTTTCTTT.